This T cell receptor beta chain was identified during a study of cytomegalovirus exposure and HLA in healthy donors. Study-wide results and limits: A likely sequencing artifact accounted for one observed cluster of highly shared sequence variants.

As regards this clone: Its antigen remains unidentified.

The primer mix had 60 Vbeta and 13 Jbeta primers. Measured with immunoSEQ multiplex PCR; TCRdb has only the in-frame clones, and not every one. The data hold about 120,000 clones, with 72% observed a single time. CDR3 length: 16 residues. Germline V CDR1 and CDR2: MNHEY, SVGAGI. Trimming took 2 bases from V and 10 from J, leaving 18 bases between them. The TCR was taken from a man aged 25 to 40 in good health and CMV-seronegative. What was sequenced was PBMCs. The V gene is TRBV6-5, the J gene TRBJ2-6; D unclear. The CDR3 is CASSYHLSVAGNVLTF. The DNA of the CDR3 is TGTGCCAGCAGTTACCACCTGTCCGTCGCCGGGAACGTCCTGACTTTC.